These 13 T cell receptor beta chains share one sample of origin, sequenced in a study of T cells in Graves' hyperthyroidism and ophthalmopathy. TCR beta CDR3 region amplification was performed from RNA transcripts. Using the HTBI primer set, a first-round RT-PCR was run on the TCR CDR3. TCRdb independently ran MiXCR on the multiplex PCR reads; one entry per CDR3 protein. The top ten hold around 12% of the sample, which has 500,000 to 800,000 distinct CDR3 sequences, approximately 14% seen once. Material for sequencing was blood. The receptors stem from a woman aged 45-60 years with Graves' ophthalmopathy.

This clonotype has at least ten counts. J is TRBJ2-5 and V is TRBV7-3; no clear D. With 1 base removed from V and 1 base from J, the gap between germline ends came to 7 bases. The CDR3 extends over 14 amino acids. Germline loops: CDR1 SGHTA, CDR2 FQGTGA. This CDR3 is CASSLIPFQETQYF. DNA for the CDR3: TGTGCCAGCAGCTTAATACCCTTCCAAGAGACCCAGTACTTC.

This clonotype has only one observation. One base away lies a much larger clone, so this may be a sequencing read error. The chain is built from TRBV20-1 and TRBJ1-1; D is possibly TRBD1 (5 bases). The length of the CDR3 is 14 residues. V gave up 3 bases and J gave up 5 bases, with 16 bases separating them. In germline, CDR1 is DFQATT, CDR2 SNEGSKA (reference sequence). CDR3 DNA sequence: TGCAGTGCTAGTCGGGGCACCCAGCGGACTGAAGCTTTCTTT. It specifies CSASRGTQRTEAFF.

Ten or more counts support this clonotype. This chain connects TRBV24-1 to TRBJ2-1; 9 nucleotides line up with TRBD1. The CDR3 consists of 17 residues. J was trimmed by 2 bases and V by 0 bases; bases with no gene match: 4. Per the germline V gene, CDR1 is KGHDR and CDR2 is SFDVKD. For the CDR3, the DNA is TGTGCCACCAGTGATTTGGGCGGGACAGGGACCTACAATGAGCAGTTCTTC. It yields the protein CATSDLGGTGTYNEQFF.

This clonotype was counted at least ten times. The gene calls are TRBV5-4 and TRBJ2-3; TRBD2 agrees at 12 bases. The CDR3 is 17 residues long. Germline CDR1 SGHNT, CDR2 YYREEE (reference sequence). Trimming at V came to 3 bases and at J to 4 bases, leaving 9 bases not matched to a gene. Written as DNA, the CDR3 is TGTGCCAGCAGCTCATCGACTAGCGGGAGTAACGCAGATACGCAGTATTTT. Protein product: CASSSSTSGSNADTQYF.

With regard to this clonotype: This may stem from a read error, because a much larger clone lies one nucleotide away. The chain recombines TRBV11-1 with TRBJ2-2, with D possibly called TRBD1 or TRBD2 (5 bases each). Germline V CDR1 and CDR2: SGHAT, FQDESV (reference sequence). The CDR3 consists of 13 residues. The CDR3 DNA follows: TGTGCCAGCAGCGGGACCCTCACCGGGGAGCCGTTTTTT. Protein: CASSGTLTGEPFF.

In this sample, this clonotype turned up many times. The chain carries TRBV7-9 and TRBJ2-3, with D possibly being TRBD2 (6 bases). Germline CDR1 is SEHNR and CDR2 is FQNEAQ (reference sequence). There are 16 residues in the CDR3. The V end was cut by 3 bases, the J end by 4 bases, with 17 bases between. The CDR3 loop is CASSFAGGVLADTQYF. CDR3 bases: TGTGCCAGCAGCTTCGCAGGAGGGGTCCTTGCAGATACGCAGTATTTT.

There are many counts of this clonotype. J is TRBJ1-5 and V is TRBV6-2 or TRBV6-3, with D unclear. Per germline, CDR1 MNHEY and CDR2 SVGEGT. This CDR3 is built from 13 residues. V lost 6 bases and J lost 0, with 6 bases in between. In nucleotides, the CDR3 is TGTGCCAGCAGGCAGCTTAGCAATCAGCCCCAGCATTTT. Translating it yields CASRQLSNQPQHF.

This clonotype was seen a few times. The genes are TRBV28 and TRBJ1-6; D is ambiguous. The CDR3 runs 12 residues. Germline lookup yields CDR1 MDHEN and CDR2 SYDVKM. V lost 2 bases and J 9 bases, leaving 5 bases between the germline ends. CDR3 amino acids: CASSLMPSPLHF. The CDR3 DNA is TGTGCCAGCAGTTTAATGCCTTCACCCCTCCACTTT.

This clonotype was detected ten times or more. This rearrangement joins TRBV27 to TRBJ1-2, with D maybe TRBD1 (6 bases). The CDR3 totals 14 residues. V was trimmed by 3 bases and J by 4 bases, leaving 12 bases between them. Germline-derived CDR1 and CDR2 are MNHEY and SMNVEV (reference sequence). In nucleotides, the CDR3 is TGTGCCAGCAGTTTTACAGGGAAAAGCTATGGCTACACCTTC. Amino acid sequence: CASSFTGKSYGYTF.

This clonotype appeared many times. V gene TRBV6-2 or TRBV6-3 combines with J gene TRBJ2-5; 9 bases map to TRBD1. This CDR3 spans 13 amino acids. Germline-derived CDR1 and CDR2 are MNHEY and SVGEGT. Trimming removed 5 bases from V and 3 bases from J; junction bases left unmatched: 1. CDR3 nucleotides: TGTGCCAGCAGTGGGGACAGGGAAGAGACCCAGTACTTC. Protein sequence: CASSGDREETQYF.

Worth noting for this clonotype: Just one base apart from a much larger clone, this may be a read error. This chain links TRBV12-3 or TRBV12-4 with TRBJ2-1; D unresolved. The CDR3 is made up of 12 amino acids. The V end was cut by 2 bases, the J end by 7 bases, with 6 bases between. For the CDR3, the DNA is TGTGCCAGCAGTTTACATGGGAATGAGCAGTTCTTC. This gives the protein CASSLHGNEQFF.

V usage is TRBV5-6 and J usage is TRBJ2-7; a possible D gene is TRBD2 (6 bases). Per germline, CDR1 SGHDT and CDR2 YYEEEE. Trimming took 4 bases from V and 6 from J, leaving 17 bases between them. The CDR3 covers 14 residues. CDR3 loop: CASSDRFYSGEQYF. The CDR3 bases are TGTGCCAGCAGCGACAGATTTTATAGCGGCGAGCAGTACTTC.

This clonotype was counted at least ten times. The chain uses TRBV28 and TRBJ2-1, with 12 bases matching TRBD2. CDR1 and CDR2 from the germline V gene are MDHEN and SYDVKM. This CDR3 has 17 residues. J was trimmed by 0 bases and V by 3 bases; bases with no gene match: 3. CDR3 sequence reads: CASSFRTSGASYNEQFF. The CDR3 nucleotides read TGTGCCAGCAGTTTCAGGACTAGCGGGGCCTCCTACAATGAGCAGTTCTTC. Drawing the rest from reference TRBV28 and TRBJ2-1, the complete variable domain is DVKVTQSSRYLVKRTGEKVFLECVQDMDHENMFWYRQDPGLGLRLIYFSYDVKMKEKGDIPEGYSVSREKKERFSLILESASTNQTSMYLCASSFRTSGASYNEQFFGPGTRLTVL.